The present entry profiles one TCR beta chain with its context. Its ends do not fully match the called genes, so a read error is possible. The V gene's germline CDR1 is SGHTA and CDR2 FQGTGA. The CDR3 loop spans 13 amino acids. This specimen belongs to a study of metastatic and nonmetastatic thyroid tumors. All patients were untreated before thyroid surgery. TCRdb re-called the PCR reads via MiXCR. Here the sample spans 25,000 or so clones, over 12% being singletons. The specimen was blood. V usage is TRBV7-3 and J usage is TRBJ2-2, with D possibly being TRBD2 (6 bases). The receptor was derived from a male donor with papillary thyroid cancer or a benign thyroid nodule (not recorded which). Some clones in this sample may be carry-over from other donors' samples. CDR3 sequence (DNA): TGTGCCAGCAACTTCTCCGGGGACGGGGGGCTGTTTTTT. Translating it yields CASNFSGDGGLFF.